The 19 T cell receptor beta chains given below trace back to one sample, sequenced in a study of Ad26.COV2.S vaccination and SARS-CoV-2 variants. TCRdb's copy holds only in-frame clones and misses some; the assay was immunoSEQ multiplex PCR. Here the sample spans hundreds of thousands of clones, about 91% being singletons. The treatment here: some 20 received Ad26.COV2.S at low or high dose, single or two shots; 5 received placebo; per-sample allocation not given. Collection of the samples took place on day 63 after the first injection of vaccine or placebo. The sample in question was peripheral blood, obtained in a trial of Ad26.COV2.S vaccine versus placebo. These receptors came from a person aged 18-65 years who received the Ad26.COV2.S COVID-19 vaccine or a placebo.

The chain couples TRBV4-2 to TRBJ1-5; no clear D gene. The CDR3 length is 16 residues. V shed 1 base and J shed 0 bases, with 10 bases lying between them. Germline lookup yields CDR1 LGHNA and CDR2 YNFKEQ. The CDR3: CASSQGWDYSNQPQHF. The CDR3 DNA sequence: TGTGCCAGCAGCCAAGGGTGGGATTATAGCAATCAGCCCCAGCATTTT.

In this sample, this clone turned up once. The rearrangement uses TRBV30 and TRBJ1-5, with no clear D. Trimming took 1 base from V and 10 from J, leaving 14 bases between them. The length of the CDR3 is 13 residues. Germline loops: CDR1 GTSNPN, CDR2 SVGIG (reference sequence). The CDR3 nucleotides read TGTGCCTGGAGTGGCGGTACGGGTGAACCCCAGCATTTT. Translation gives CAWSGGTGEPQHF. Full variable domain (outside the CDR3, taken from reference TRBV30 and TRBJ1-5): SQTIHQWPATLVQPVGSPLSLECTVEGTSNPNLYWYRQAAGRGLQLLFYSVGIGQISSEVPQNLSASRPQDRQFILSSKKLLLSDSGFYLCAWSGGTGEPQHFGDGTRLSIL.

This rearrangement joins TRBV13 to TRBJ2-2; possible D gene TRBD1, 5 bases. The CDR3 totals 14 residues. Trimming pared 2 bases from V and 3 bases from J, leaving 7 bases between. Germline loops: CDR1 PRHDT, CDR2 FYEKMQ (reference sequence). Here the CDR3 reads CASSLQGYTGELFF. The CDR3 nucleotides read TGTGCCAGCAGCTTACAGGGTTACACCGGGGAGCTGTTTTTT.

In its sample, this clone was seen once. The gene calls are TRBV19 and TRBJ2-5, with 8 positions matching TRBD1. After removal of 1 base from V and 5 bases from J, the junction contained 6 bases not matched to a gene. The CDR3 consists of 15 residues. Germline V lookup: CDR1 LNHDA, CDR2 SQIVND (reference sequence). The CDR3 region has the DNA TGTGCCAGTAGTATAGGGACAGGGATCGGGGAGACCCAGTACTTC. It yields the protein CASSIGTGIGETQYF.

This clone appeared a single time. V and J are TRBV6-2 or TRBV6-3 and TRBJ1-5; 7 bases are shared with TRBD1. In germline, CDR1 is MNHEY, CDR2 SVGEGT. J lost 1 base, V lost 4 bases, and 7 bases had no gene match. This CDR3 region has 16 residues. CDR3 residues: CASSSHRGPSNQPQHF. The CDR3 bases are TGTGCCAGCAGTTCGCACAGGGGCCCGAGCAATCAGCCCCAGCATTTT.

V and J are TRBV3-1 (or the pseudogene TRBV3-2) and TRBJ2-7; the D is unclear. The CDR3 extends over 14 amino acids. The V end lost 0 bases, the J end lost 5 bases, and 11 bases lay between the germline ends. Germline values: CDR1 LGHDT, CDR2 YNNKEL (reference sequence). CDR3 nucleotide sequence: TGTGCCAGCAGCCAAGAAAGGGCTGACAACGAGCAGTACTTC. Amino acids: CASSQERADNEQYF.

The chain has TRBV24-1 and TRBJ2-1; 7 bases are shared with TRBD2. The CDR3 covers 14 residues. The V segment lost 5 bases and the J segment 4 bases; nucleotides outside the gene matches: 4. Looked up from germline, CDR1 is KGHDR and CDR2 is SFDVKD. Here the CDR3 reads CATSGLAAYNEQFF. For the CDR3, the DNA is TGTGCCACCAGTGGGCTAGCGGCTTACAATGAGCAGTTCTTC.

The chain has TRBV28 and TRBJ2-7, with 9 bases aligning to TRBD1. The germline CDR1 and CDR2 sequences are MDHEN and SYDVKM. V trimming: 4 bases; J trimming: 2 bases; junction bases outside the gene matches: 3. The CDR3 consists of 14 residues. This CDR3 reads CASSSGQGPYEQYV. CDR3 coding DNA: TGTGCCAGCAGTTCGGGACAGGGCCCCTACGAGCAGTACGTC.

V gene TRBV6-2 or TRBV6-3 combines with J gene TRBJ2-7; D is possibly TRBD2 (6 bases). CDR1 and CDR2 from the germline V gene are MNHEY and SVGEGT. Between the trimmed V and J ends, which lost 5 bases and 4 bases, there was a span of 21 bases. This CDR3 is 16 amino acids long. CDR3 DNA sequence: TGTGCCAGCAGTCCGTACACAGGATCGGCGGGATACGAGCAGTACTTC. Amino acid sequence: CASSPYTGSAGYEQYF.

This chain links TRBV7-9 with TRBJ2-3, with a possible D match to TRBD2 (6 bases). CDR1 and CDR2 from the germline V gene are SEHNR and FQNEAQ (reference sequence). V dropped 4 bases and J dropped 1 base, with 15 bases sitting between them. The CDR3 totals 16 residues. In nucleotides, the CDR3 is TGTGCCAGCAGCTCCCACCCGGGACTCCGCACAGATACGCAGTATTTT. Translation: CASSSHPGLRTDTQYF.

This clone was detected only a few times. The chain has TRBV7-9 and TRBJ1-4, with 8 nucleotides matching TRBD1. This CDR3 contains 13 residues. CDR1 is SEHNR, CDR2 FQNEAQ, per germline (reference sequence). V dropped 5 bases and J dropped 10; count of bases not matched to a gene: 6. CDR3 sequence (DNA): TGTGCCAGCAGCCTTGGGACAGGTATAAAACTGTTTTTT. Its translation: CASSLGTGIKLFF.

This chain joins TRBV6-5 and TRBJ2-5; D is perhaps TRBD1 (6 bases). The germline V gene has CDR1 MNHEY and CDR2 SVGAGI. The CDR3 has 15 amino acids. Trimming shortened V by 1 base and J by 1 base, and 10 bases separated the two germline ends. The CDR3 is CASSYYSGVQETQYF. DNA of the CDR3: TGTGCCAGCAGTTACTACTCAGGGGTCCAAGAGACCCAGTACTTC.

The rearrangement links TRBV27 to TRBJ2-5; TRBD1 or TRBD2 may be the D gene (6 bases each). The CDR3 consists of 15 residues. CDR1 is MNHEY and CDR2 is SMNVEV in the germline V gene (reference sequence). V lost 5 bases to trimming and J lost 3 bases, with 16 bases between them. CDR3 protein: CASSPGWGAEETQYF. CDR3 nucleotides: TGTGCCAGCAGTCCCGGGTGGGGGGCGGAAGAGACCCAGTACTTC.

This clone was seen a few times. This chain joins TRBV19 and TRBJ2-2, with D uncertain. Germline CDR1 is LNHDA and CDR2 is SQIVND (reference sequence). Trimming stripped 4 bases from V and 3 bases from J, with 12 bases between. The CDR3 sequence is 15 residues long. The DNA for the CDR3 is TGTGCCAGTAGTACCTGGACCGAGTACACCGGGGAGCTGTTTTTT. Amino acid sequence: CASSTWTEYTGELFF.

The V call is TRBV7-2, the J call TRBJ1-3; no reliable D call. This CDR3 is built from 12 residues. Germline V gene data show CDR1 as SGHTA and CDR2 as FQGNSA. The V end lost 4 bases, the J end lost 2 bases, and 3 bases lay between the germline ends. CDR3 coding DNA: TGTGCCAGCAGCTCCACTGGAAACACCATATATTTT. Translating it yields CASSSTGNTIYF.

The J gene is TRBJ2-4, the V gene TRBV18; 10 positions match TRBD1. V lost 2 bases, J lost 6 bases, and 4 bases stayed unmatched. The CDR3 consists of 15 residues. Germline CDR1 reads KGHSH; CDR2 reads LQKENI. For the CDR3, the DNA is TGTGCCAGCTCACCAGGACAGGGGGATGGAAACATTCAGTACTTC. This gives the protein CASSPGQGDGNIQYF.

The J gene is TRBJ2-7, the V gene TRBV5-1; D is possibly TRBD1 (5 bases). The CDR3 has 13 amino acids. The V end was cut by 1 base, the J end by 2 bases, with 7 bases between. From germline, CDR1 is SGHRS and CDR2 YFSETQ. CDR3 sequence (DNA): TGCGCCAGCAGCTTGCCAGGGCCCTACGAGCAGTACTTC. Amino acid sequence: CASSLPGPYEQYF.

The V call is TRBV3-1 (or the pseudogene TRBV3-2), the J call TRBJ2-3; 10 nucleotides agree with TRBD2. The J segment lost 4 bases and the V segment lost 4 bases, leaving 5 bases of the junction unmatched. There are 15 residues in the CDR3. CDR1 is LGHDT, CDR2 YNNKEL, per germline (reference sequence). CDR3 DNA sequence: TGTGCCAGCAGCCCCTGGACTAGCGGCGCAGATACGCAGTATTTT. Its protein is CASSPWTSGADTQYF.

The rearrangement uses TRBV27 and TRBJ2-3; D is uncertain. CDR1 and CDR2 from the germline V gene are MNHEY and SMNVEV (reference sequence). The CDR3 is 14 residues long. V was pared by 5 bases and J by 2 bases, with 11 bases between. The CDR3 DNA reads TGTGCCAGCAGTCCTCCCCACCCCACAGATACGCAGTATTTT. It specifies CASSPPHPTDTQYF.